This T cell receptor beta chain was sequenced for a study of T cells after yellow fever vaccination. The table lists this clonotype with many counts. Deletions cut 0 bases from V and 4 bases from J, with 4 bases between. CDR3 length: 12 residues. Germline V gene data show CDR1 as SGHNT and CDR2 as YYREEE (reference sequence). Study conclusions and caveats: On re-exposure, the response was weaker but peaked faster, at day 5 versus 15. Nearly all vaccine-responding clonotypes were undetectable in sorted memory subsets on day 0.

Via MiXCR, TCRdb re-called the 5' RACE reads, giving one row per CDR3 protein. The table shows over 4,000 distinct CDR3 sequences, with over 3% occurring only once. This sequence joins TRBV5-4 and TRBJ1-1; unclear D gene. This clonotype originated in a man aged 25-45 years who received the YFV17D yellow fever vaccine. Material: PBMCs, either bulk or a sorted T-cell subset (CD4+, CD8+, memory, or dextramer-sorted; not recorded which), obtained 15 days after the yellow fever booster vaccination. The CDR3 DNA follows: TGTGCCAGCAGCTTGGGGCGCACTGAAGCTTTCTTT. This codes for CASSLGRTEAFF.